Included here is one TCR beta chain sequence, with context. This clone was observed a handful of times. Its specific antigen is unknown. Base quality data are lacking; no much larger clone is found one base away. This sample was included in a study of cytomegalovirus exposure and HLA in healthy donors (dated by TCRdb to the late 2010s). For the study in its entirety: In an earlier analysis of 587 of the donors, 276 Gb of sequence data and 100 million or so unique TCR beta sequences from 180 million or so T cells were reported. The later analysis used no new phenotypic data to find candidate immune exposures, relying instead on TCR beta sequences and their occurrence across donors. To predict cytomegalovirus infection status, the study combined high-throughput TCR immunosequencing, statistical association of individual TCRs with disease status, and machine learning. An early release covering some 640 HLA-typed donors comprised about 300 gigabases of sequencing data and around 80 million unique TCR sequences. Genome-wide SNP genotypes for about three fifths of the roughly 700 donors were used in a later genetic analysis, which treated that subset as a discovery cohort. An earlier analysis of 587 of the donors used high-throughput TCR beta sequencing to judge whether each TCR beta V gene segment behaved as functional or pseudogenic. All discovery cohort repertoires had been generated on a single sequencing platform. In addition to the first cohort of 666 subjects, a separate validation cohort of 120 different subjects was used. Of the 350 to 450 genotyped donors, less than 85% were placed in the genetic ancestry cluster associated with self-reported Caucasian donors. The number of donors typed differed by locus, with about 629-630 for A, B, C, DRB1 and DQB1, 522 for DQA1, nearly 610 for DPA1, and around 460 for DPB1. The study was designed to test whether signatures of past pathogen exposure could be identified by cataloging public T cell receptors. A later analysis re-examined previously published TCR beta repertoires from more than 550 donors and added high-resolution HLA genotyping to investigate patterns of TCR occurrence. Class I and class II HLA loci were covered by the typing at four-digit resolution. The T cell repertoires of 550 to 850 subjects were profiled by immunosequencing and related to cytomegalovirus serostatus. On average, roughly 240,000 unique TCR beta nucleotide sequences were sequenced per donor among 350 to 400 genotyped donors of the cohort, with 15% to 20% of those sequences being non-productive. Donor age, sex, ethnicity and CMV serostatus were compiled together with the repertoire data. About 5 DR-DQ haplotypes were handled as single units for association and clustering, since linkage in the cohort was strong.

Libraries came from the immunoSEQ multiplex PCR assay. The multiplex PCR relied on a mix of 60 forward primers for TCR Vbeta segments and 13 reverse primers for TCR Jbeta segments. The CDR3 region of rearranged TCR beta genes was amplified from genomic DNA by a multiplex PCR assay. Amplified TCR beta libraries were sequenced as 87-base-pair reads on the Illumina HiSeq System. The published analysis was carried out like this. A later analysis tallied tens of millions of unique TCR beta chains across the 666 repertoires, and about 10 million of those chains were shared by two or more donors. Raw reads were error-corrected and collapsed into unique sequences with a nearest-neighbor algorithm that merged closely related sequences to remove PCR and sequencing errors. CDR3 sequences were aligned to IMGT reference sequences to assign V, D and J gene segments. For a sequence to be retained, at least a six-nucleotide match to both a V gene segment and a J gene segment was required. A rearrangement was called productive if the CDR3 had no stop codons and remained in frame with V and J, and every other rearrangement was called non-productive. CDR3 was defined by IMGT convention, running from the second conserved V-encoded cysteine to the conserved J-encoded phenylalanine. In an earlier analysis of 550 to 650 of the donors, sequences lacking an unambiguous match to a single V gene segment were excluded. An earlier analysis of approximately 590 of the donors called V segments functional above 56.7% productive rearrangements and segregating when the between-donor standard deviation exceeded 5%. A statistical classification framework was developed to diagnose cytomegalovirus status using the catalog of TCR beta chain sequences. V and J gene assignment, in a later analysis, came from comparing TCR nucleotide sequences with IMGT/GENE-DB human TR gene sequences. Using the TCRdist pipeline, a later analysis assigned CDR3 sequences along with most-parsimonious VDJ recombination scenarios. A later analysis defined each TCR beta chain by its CDR3 amino acid sequence plus V-gene family, and excluded reads lacking a unique V-gene family. To address suspected cross-contamination and a sequencing artifact, a later analysis removed roughly 640 highly shared, low-generation-probability nucleotide sequences. In a later analysis, a clonal expansion index for each public chain was calculated from normalized within-repertoire ranks of inferred template counts. In a later analysis, generation probabilities were computed using a VDJ recombination model fitted to out-of-frame rearrangements, and the results were checked against IGoR. A later analysis scored TCR-TCR, TCR-HLA and TCR-CMV co-occurrence with hypergeometric tests, applying a repertoire-size bias correction to TCR pairs. A later analysis estimated false discovery rates by permuting HLA or CMV assignments 20 times. In a later analysis, co-occurring TCRs were grouped using DBSCAN, and TCRdist sequence similarity was added for clustering within HLA-allele-positive subsets. Co-occurrence clustering excluded repertoires with fewer than 30,000 or more than 120,000 public chains, plus five with anomalous nucleotide sharing. The source is immuneACCESS, and TCRdb retained only in-frame sequences with V and J called. Part of the clones is not carried over; for the studies checked, unresolved V genes explain less than half of this, and the remainder is unexplained. V, J and clone size derive from that table, while D and trimming were established from the DNA sequence. Present in this sample are over 150,000 clones, approximately 75% of which were seen just once. The ten largest make up 2.8% of the sample.

Findings and caveats that apply to the study as a whole: Over 15 rarely observed V segments, including chromosome 9 orphons, were excluded from the earlier analysis of 550 to 700 of the donors because counts were too low. A later analysis associated 16,951 TCR beta sequences with specific HLA alleles at a false discovery rate of 0.05. A later analysis found that most CMV-associated TCR beta chains appeared HLA-restricted, with HLA associations seemingly driven largely by CMV exposure. A few of the identified cytomegalovirus-associated TCR beta chains were confirmed in vitro to be specific for cytomegalovirus antigens. In a later analysis, several top co-occurrence clusters were reported to appear linked to parvovirus B19, influenza, CMV and Epstein-Barr virus. In an earlier analysis of about 600 of the donors, most TCR beta V segments appeared in productive rearrangements about 90% or about 30% of the time, broadly matching IMGT annotations. Sequencing depth was assumed to be roughly uniform across donors in the presence/absence analyses, though that assumption may not hold. A later genetic analysis reported fewer N-insertions in productive TCRs among donors in an Asian-associated ancestry cluster than the roughly 690-donor mean. In the study, 150 to 200 TCR beta chains were listed as associated with cytomegalovirus. CMV serostatus was the only immune exposure information available for the cohort. In a later analysis, the rate of TCR association differed among HLA loci, with DRB1 alleles having the most associated TCRs and HLA-C alleles having the fewest. Some IMGT-functional V segments, including TRBV6-2 and TRBV6-3, could not be distinguished by the 87-base-pair reads and were therefore excluded. Most TCR sequences were observed very rarely across donors, whereas some public TCRs were present in many individuals. According to the authors, the approach could potentially be generalized to other disease states and immunological phenotypes. A further reported finding was that TCR beta sequences accurately predicted the HLA-A and HLA-B alleles for most subjects in the first cohort. V-gene and J-gene trimming of TCR beta chains was associated with a missense DCLRE1C variant in a later genetic analysis, and the association was replicated in an independent cohort. Correlated functional status among segregating V segments might reflect linkage disequilibrium, but an unknown experimental factor could not be ruled out. A cluster of highly shared sequence variants was judged likely to be a technical artifact of the sequencing pipeline. Only TCR beta chains were sequenced in this cohort, and the absence of alpha or paired-chain data limited detectable features. The classifier was reported to diagnose cytomegalovirus status with high specificity and sensitivity in both the original cohort and the validation cohort. Strong co-occurrence of HLA alleles, especially DR and DQ, made assigning TCR associations to individual alleles difficult. In a later analysis, HLA-associated TCR beta chains showed more clonal expansion and lower generation probabilities than non-associated chains that were equally common. Because some donors lacked HLA typing at each locus, the association tests relied only on the typed subset.

The cohort was made up of about 610 healthy bone marrow donors. At the time of sampling, all cohort members were nominally healthy, though unrecorded immune exposures were likely present. The donor was CMV seronegative and belonged to the group of 380 or so seronegative cohort members. Every donor gave a peripheral blood sample, and the peripheral blood mononuclear cells from that sample were used for TCR beta sequencing. The Qiagen DNeasy Blood Extraction Kit was used to extract genomic DNA from the blood cell samples. The germline V gene (reference sequence) provides CDR1 SSHAT and CDR2 FNYEAQ. The CDR3 starts with the cysteine, ends with the phenylalanine, and has 17 residues. Just the 51-base CDR3 DNA is kept, in frame starting at base 1. V loses 5 bases of germline sequence and J loses 0 bases, and the interval between the two ends is 19 bases.

Sequenced: PBMCs. The sequence is built from TRBV7-7 and TRBJ1-1; TRBD1 could be the D gene, as 5 bases match. The sequence came from a man younger than 35 in good health and CMV-seronegative. The DNA sequence reads TGTGCCAGCAGCCCCTTACTCTCGACAGACATGAACACTGAAGCTTTCTTT. Translated, this is CASSPLLSTDMNTEAFF.